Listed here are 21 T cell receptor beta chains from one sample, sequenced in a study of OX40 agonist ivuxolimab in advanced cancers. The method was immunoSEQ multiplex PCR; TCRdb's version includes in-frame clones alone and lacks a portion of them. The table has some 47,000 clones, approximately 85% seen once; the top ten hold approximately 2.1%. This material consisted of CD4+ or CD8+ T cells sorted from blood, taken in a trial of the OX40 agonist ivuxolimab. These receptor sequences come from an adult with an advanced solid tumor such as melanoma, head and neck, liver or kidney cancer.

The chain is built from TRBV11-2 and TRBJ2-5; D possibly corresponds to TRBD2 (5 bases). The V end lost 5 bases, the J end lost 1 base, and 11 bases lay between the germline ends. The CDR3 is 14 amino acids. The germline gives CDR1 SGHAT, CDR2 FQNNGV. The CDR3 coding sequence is TGTGCCAGCAGCCTCCTGAGGGTCCAAGAGACCCAGTACTTC. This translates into CASSLLRVQETQYF.

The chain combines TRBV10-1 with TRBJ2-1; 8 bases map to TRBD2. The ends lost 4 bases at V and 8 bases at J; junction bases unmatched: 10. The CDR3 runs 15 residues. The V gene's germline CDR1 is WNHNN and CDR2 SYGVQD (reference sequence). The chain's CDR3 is CASSVDSGVHYEQFF. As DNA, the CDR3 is TGCGCCAGCAGTGTGGATAGCGGGGTACACTATGAGCAGTTCTTC.

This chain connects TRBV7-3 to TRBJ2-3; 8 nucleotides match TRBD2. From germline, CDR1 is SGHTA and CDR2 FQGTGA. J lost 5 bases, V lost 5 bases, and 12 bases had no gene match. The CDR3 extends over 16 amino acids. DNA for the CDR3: TGTGCCAGCAGCCCCATTCACCGGGGGGGCCAAGATACGCAGTATTTT. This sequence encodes CASSPIHRGGQDTQYF.

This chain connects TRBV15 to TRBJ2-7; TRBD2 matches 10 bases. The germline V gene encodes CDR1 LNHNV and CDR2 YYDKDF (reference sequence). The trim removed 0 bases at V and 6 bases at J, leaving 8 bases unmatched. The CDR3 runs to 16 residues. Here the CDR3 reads CATSRDPASGSREQYF. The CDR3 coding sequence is TGTGCCACCAGCAGAGATCCCGCTAGCGGGAGTCGCGAGCAGTACTTC.

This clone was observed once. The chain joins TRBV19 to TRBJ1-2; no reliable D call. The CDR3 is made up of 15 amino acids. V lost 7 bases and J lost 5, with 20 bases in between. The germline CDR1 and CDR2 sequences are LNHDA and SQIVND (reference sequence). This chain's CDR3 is CASTTALEYRYGYTF. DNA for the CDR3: TGTGCCAGTACAACCGCTTTGGAGTACCGATATGGCTACACCTTC.

CDR3 residues: CASSPRGQGHEQYF. CDR3 nucleotides: TGTGCCAGCTCACCTCGAGGACAGGGCCACGAGCAGTACTTC. The chain links TRBV18 to TRBJ2-7; 8 bases are shared with TRBD1. Germline V CDR1 and CDR2: KGHSH, LQKENI. This CDR3 region has 14 residues. After removal of 3 bases from V and 5 bases from J, the junction contained 6 bases not matched to a gene.

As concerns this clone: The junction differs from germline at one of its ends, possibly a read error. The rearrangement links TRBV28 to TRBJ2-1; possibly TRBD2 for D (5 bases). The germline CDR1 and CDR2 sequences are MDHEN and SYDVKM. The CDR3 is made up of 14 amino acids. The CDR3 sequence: CASSLSLRPGSMIF. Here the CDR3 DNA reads TGTGCCAGCAGTCTATCCCTAAGGCCGGGAAGCATGATCTTC. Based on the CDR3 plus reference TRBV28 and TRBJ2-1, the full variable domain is DVKVTQSSRYLVKRTGEKVFLECVQDMDHENMFWYRQDPGLGLRLIYFSYDVKMKEKGDIPEGYSVSREKKERFSLILESASTNQTSMYLCASSLSLRPGSMIFGPGTRLTVL.

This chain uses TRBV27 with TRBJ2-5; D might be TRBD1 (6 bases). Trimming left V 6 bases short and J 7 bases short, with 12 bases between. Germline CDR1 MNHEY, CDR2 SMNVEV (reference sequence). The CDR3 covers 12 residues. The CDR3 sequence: CASRRGSGTQYF. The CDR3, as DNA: TGTGCCAGCAGAAGGGGGAGCGGGACCCAGTACTTC.

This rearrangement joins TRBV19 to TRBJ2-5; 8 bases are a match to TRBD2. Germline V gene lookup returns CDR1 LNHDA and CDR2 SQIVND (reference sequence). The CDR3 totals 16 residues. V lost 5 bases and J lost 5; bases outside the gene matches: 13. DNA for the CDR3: TGTGCCAGTAGTCCTCTACTAGCGGAGGGGCTGGAGACCCAGTACTTC. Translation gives CASSPLLAEGLETQYF.

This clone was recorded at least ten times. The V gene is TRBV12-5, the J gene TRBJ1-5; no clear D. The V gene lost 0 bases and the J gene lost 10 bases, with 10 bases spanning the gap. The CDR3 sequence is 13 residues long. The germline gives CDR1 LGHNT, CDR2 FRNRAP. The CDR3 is CASGLVMARPQHF. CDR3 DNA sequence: TGTGCTAGTGGTTTGGTAATGGCTCGTCCCCAGCATTTT.

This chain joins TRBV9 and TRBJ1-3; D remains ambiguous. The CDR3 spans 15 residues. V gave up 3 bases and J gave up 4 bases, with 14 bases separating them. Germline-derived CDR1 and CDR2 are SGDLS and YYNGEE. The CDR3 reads CASSAVEGFGNTIYF. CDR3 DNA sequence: TGTGCCAGCAGCGCCGTGGAGGGCTTCGGAAACACCATATATTTT.

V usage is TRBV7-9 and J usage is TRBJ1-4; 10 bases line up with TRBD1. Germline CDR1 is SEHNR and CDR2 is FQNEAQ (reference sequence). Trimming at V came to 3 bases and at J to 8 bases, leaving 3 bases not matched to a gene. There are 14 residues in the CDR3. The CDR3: CASSFGQGDEKLFF. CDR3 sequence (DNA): TGTGCCAGCAGCTTCGGACAGGGGGACGAAAAACTGTTTTTT.

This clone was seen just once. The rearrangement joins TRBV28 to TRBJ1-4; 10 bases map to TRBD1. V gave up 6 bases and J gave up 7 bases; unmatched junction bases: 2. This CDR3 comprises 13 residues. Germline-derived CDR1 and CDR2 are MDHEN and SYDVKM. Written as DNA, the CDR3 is TGTGCCAGCAGCAGGACAGGGGGTGAAAAACTGTTTTTT. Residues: CASSRTGGEKLFF.

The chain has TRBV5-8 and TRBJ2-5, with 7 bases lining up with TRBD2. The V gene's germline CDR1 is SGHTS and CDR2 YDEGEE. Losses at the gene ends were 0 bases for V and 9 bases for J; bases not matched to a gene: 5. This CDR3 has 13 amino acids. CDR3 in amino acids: CASSLVVAGAQYF. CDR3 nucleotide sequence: TGTGCCAGCAGCTTGGTAGTAGCGGGTGCCCAGTACTTC.

CDR3 in DNA: TGTGCCTCGGCTCGGACAGGGGGATCCTACGAGCAGTACTTC. It specifies CASARTGGSYEQYF. This chain connects TRBV5-6 to TRBJ2-7, with 10 bases fitting TRBD1. J gave up 1 base and V 10 bases, and 8 bases lay outside the gene matches. The CDR3 is made up of 14 amino acids. Germline V gives CDR1 SGHDT, CDR2 YYEEEE.

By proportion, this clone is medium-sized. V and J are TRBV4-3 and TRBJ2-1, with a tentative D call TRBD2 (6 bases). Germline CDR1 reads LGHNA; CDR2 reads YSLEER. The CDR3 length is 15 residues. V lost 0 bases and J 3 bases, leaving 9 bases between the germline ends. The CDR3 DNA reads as TGCGCCAGCAGCCAAGAAACGGACTACTACAATGAGCAGTTCTTC. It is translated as CASSQETDYYNEQFF.

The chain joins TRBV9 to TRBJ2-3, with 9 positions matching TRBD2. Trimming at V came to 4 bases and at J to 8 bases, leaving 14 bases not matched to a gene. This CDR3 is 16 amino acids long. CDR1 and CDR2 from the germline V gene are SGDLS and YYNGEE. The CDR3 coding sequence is TGTGCCAGCAGCTCCTTCTCCGGGACTAGCTTCAGTACGCAGTATTTT. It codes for CASSSFSGTSFSTQYF.

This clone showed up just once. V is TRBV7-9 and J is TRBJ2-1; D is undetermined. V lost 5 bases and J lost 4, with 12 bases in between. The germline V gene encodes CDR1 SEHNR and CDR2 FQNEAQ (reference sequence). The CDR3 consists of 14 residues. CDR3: CASSTKAVYNEQFF. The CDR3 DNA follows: TGTGCCAGCAGCACAAAAGCAGTATACAATGAGCAGTTCTTC.

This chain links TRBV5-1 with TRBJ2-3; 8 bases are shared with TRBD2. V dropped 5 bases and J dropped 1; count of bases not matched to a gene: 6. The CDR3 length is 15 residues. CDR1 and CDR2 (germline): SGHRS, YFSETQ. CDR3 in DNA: TGCGCCAGCAGTGCTCCGGGACTAGGCACAGATACGCAGTATTTT. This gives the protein CASSAPGLGTDTQYF.

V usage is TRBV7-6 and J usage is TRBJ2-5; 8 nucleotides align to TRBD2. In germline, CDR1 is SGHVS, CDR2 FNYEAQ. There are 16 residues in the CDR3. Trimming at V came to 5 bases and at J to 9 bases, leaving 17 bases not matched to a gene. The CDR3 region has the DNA TGTGCCAGCAGCAGCCCACCCGGGACTAGGTCTACGGCCCAGTACTTC. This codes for CASSSPPGTRSTAQYF.

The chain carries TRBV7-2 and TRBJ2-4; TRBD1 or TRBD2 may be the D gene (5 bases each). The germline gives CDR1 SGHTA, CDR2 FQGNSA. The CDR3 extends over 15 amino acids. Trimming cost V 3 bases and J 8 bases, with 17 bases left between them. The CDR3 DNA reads TGTGCCAGCAGCTTGGGGGTCAGGCAAACGGACATTCAGTACTTC. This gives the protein CASSLGVRQTDIQYF.